Following are 25 T cell receptor beta chains from one sample sequenced in a study of tissue T cells after allogeneic stem cell transplantation. TCRdb's table, derived via immunoSEQ multiplex PCR, lists solely in-frame clones and lacks some. The sample comprises 7,000 to 8,000 clones, about 50% of which are singletons, and approximately 5.3% rests with the top ten. Time point in this sample: mouse harvest day 7 after allogeneic transplant. Mouse grafts combined 10^7 T-cell-depleted bone marrow cells with 10^6 splenic CD5+ T cells. Sequencing was carried out using gut tissue. Receptors were obtained from a female BALB/c mouse given C57BL/6 T cells with graft-versus-host disease after an allogeneic hematopoietic cell transplant.

In regard to this clone: Mouse germline and gene names are used. The read gets to within 1 residue of the CDR3 end, and the germline J gene fills in the rest. The V and J genes are TRBV16 and TRBJ2-3; D is possibly TRBD1 (5 bases). CDR3 length equals 14 residues. The germline gives CDR1 SGHSA, CDR2 FRNQAP. Trimming shortened V by 4 bases and J by 0 bases, and 8 bases separated the two germline ends. The DNA read from the CDR3 is TGTGCAAGCAGCTGGACAACTAGTGCAGAAACGCTGTAT. It is translated as CASSWTTSAETLY. The complete CDR3 sequence is CASSWTTSAETLYF. Full variable domain (missing parts from reference TRBV16 and TRBJ2-3): NAGVIQTPRHKVTGKGQEATLWCEPISGHSAVFWYRQTIVQGLEFLTYFRNQAPIDDSGMPKERFSAQMPNQSHSTLKIQSTQPQDSAVYLCASSWTTSAETLYFGSGTRLTVL.

Comments on this clone: The gene names here belong to mouse. The read gets to within 1 residue of the CDR3 end, and the germline J gene fills in the rest. The J gene is TRBJ1-6, the V gene TRBV20, with 7 bases fitting TRBD1. TRBJ1-6 is an open reading frame whose function is uncertain. The CDR3 extends over 12 amino acids. V shed 4 bases and J 7 bases; nucleotides not matched to a gene: 1. Germline CDR1 is GFQATS and CDR2 is STVNSAI. CDR3 in amino acids: CGATGGNSPLYF. CDR3 DNA (partial): TGTGGTGCTACAGGGGGAAATTCGCCCCTCTAC.

On this clone itself: Gene names are the mouse ones. Read data end 1 residue before the CDR3 end; the end is taken from the germline J gene. This chain uses TRBV13-1 with TRBJ2-7; TRBD2 aligns across 7 bases. Unmatched junction bases numbered 6, after V lost 5 bases and J lost 7 bases. CDR1 and CDR2 from the germline V gene are NSHNY and SYGAGN. The CDR3 length is 12 residues. The CDR3 reads CASSAGGREQYF. CDR3 DNA, as far as it was read: TGTGCCAGCAGCGCTGGGGGTCGGGAACAGTAC.

A word on this clone: Mouse gene names apply. Coverage ceases 1 residue before the CDR3 finishes, and the germline J gene fills in the end. V usage is TRBV17 and J usage is TRBJ2-1; D gene unclear. The germline V gene has CDR1 MNHDT and CDR2 YYDKIL. V was shortened by 6 bases and J by 1 base, with 4 bases between the two germline ends. This CDR3 has 12 amino acids. Partial CDR3 DNA: TGTGCTAGCAGACTCAACTATGCTGAGCAGTTC. Its translation: CASRLNYAEQF. The full CDR3 reads CASRLNYAEQFF.

Worth noting for this clone: Genes and germline are mouse. The read ends 1 residue before the CDR3 terminus; that terminus is restored from the germline J gene. V gene TRBV26 combines with J gene TRBJ2-5; either TRBD1 or TRBD2 may fit D (5 bases each). This CDR3 spans 14 amino acids. The V end lost 5 bases, the J end lost 1 base, and 10 bases lay between the germline ends. Germline CDR1 reads KGHPV; CDR2 reads FQNQEV (reference sequence). The CDR3 DNA, read in part, is TGTGCCAGCAGTTGGGGCTCCTACCAAGACACCCAGTAC. Translated: CASSWGSYQDTQY. From start to end, the CDR3 is CASSWGSYQDTQYF.

As regards this clone: Genes and germline are mouse. The read finishes 1 residue shy of the CDR3 end, and the germline J gene is used to complete it. The chain recombines TRBV26 with TRBJ1-2, with 7 nucleotides matching TRBD1. This CDR3 is 13 amino acids long. V gave up 4 bases and J gave up 2 bases; unmatched junction bases: 1. CDR1 is KGHPV and CDR2 is FQNQEV in the germline V gene (reference sequence). The DNA read from the CDR3 is TGTGCCAGCAGTCCCAGGGGGAACTCCGACTACACC. Protein product: CASSPRGNSDYT. The CDR3 in full is CASSPRGNSDYTF.

Only a few counts were recorded for this clone. The gene names given are mouse names. The part of the CDR3 DNA that was read is TGTGCCAGCAGCTTAGCGCTAAGGGGAAATACGCTCTAT. This encodes CASSLALRGNTLY. The CDR3 reads in full as CASSLALRGNTLYF. This chain uses TRBV3 with TRBJ1-3, with D hard to call. The observed sequence ends 1 residue before the CDR3 terminus, with the missing tail filled in from the germline J gene. Germline values: CDR1 SNHLY, CDR2 FYNGKV (reference sequence). V dropped 0 bases and J dropped 4 bases, with 7 bases sitting between them. This CDR3 is 14 amino acids long.

By its share, this clone is large (0.1 to 1%). Gene names refer to mouse genes. The CDR3 end lies 1 residue beyond the end of the read and is filled in from the germline J gene. This rearrangement joins TRBV3 to TRBJ2-7, with D perhaps TRBD1 (6 bases). CDR3 length equals 12 residues. V was shortened by 2 bases and J by 5 bases, with 7 bases between the two germline ends. Germline lookup yields CDR1 SNHLY and CDR2 FYNGKV (reference sequence). CDR3 bases read: TGTGCCAGCAGCTTAAACAGGGATGAACAGTAC. Translating it yields CASSLNRDEQY. The whole CDR3 sequence reads CASSLNRDEQYF.

As to this clone: Gene names follow the mouse nomenclature. The read terminates 1 residue before the CDR3 end, so the remaining end is supplied by the germline J gene. The chain uses TRBV23 and TRBJ2-7. Germline V gene data show CDR1 as KGHTA and CDR2 as FQNQQP. The CDR3 totals 13 residues. The covered CDR3 bases are TGCTCCAGCAGTCAATCTCGGTCCTATGAACAGTAC. Amino acid sequence: CSSSQSRSYEQY. The whole CDR3 sequence is CSSSQSRSYEQYF.

A word on this clone: The genes are named according to mouse. The missing CDR3 end, 1 residue past where the read stops, is filled in from the germline J gene. The chain uses TRBV13-1 and TRBJ2-3, with 9 nucleotides matching TRBD2. The CDR3 is 17 residues long. CDR1 and CDR2 from the germline V gene are NSHNY and SYGAGN. V lost 3 bases, J lost 1 base, and 9 bases stayed unmatched. The part of the CDR3 DNA that was read is TGTGCCAGCAGTGGCCCGGCCTGGGGGGGGCGTGCAGAAACGCTGTAT. Protein: CASSGPAWGGRAETLY. From start to end, the CDR3 is CASSGPAWGGRAETLYF.

This clone was seen only a few times. All gene names here are mouse names. The DNA ends 1 residue before the CDR3 does, and the rest of the CDR3 is filled in from the germline J gene. The rearrangement uses TRBV26 and TRBJ2-1, with D possibly being TRBD1 (5 bases). Deletions cut 6 bases from V and 0 bases from J, with 6 bases between. The germline CDR1 and CDR2 sequences are KGHPV and FQNQEV (reference sequence). There are 13 residues in the CDR3. The CDR3 DNA, read in part, is TGTGCCAGCAGGGACAATAACTATGCTGAGCAGTTC. It codes for CASRDNNYAEQF. The full CDR3 is CASRDNNYAEQFF.

Remarks on this clone: The gene names here belong to mouse. The sequence runs out 1 residue before the end of the CDR3; the remainder is reconstructed from the germline J gene. V usage is TRBV2 and J usage is TRBJ2-7, with D tentatively TRBD1 (5 bases). CDR3 size: 13 residues. Between the trimmed V and J ends, which lost 0 bases and 4 bases, there was a span of 7 bases. Germline CDR1 is LGHNA and CDR2 is YSYQKL. The CDR3 is CASSQERQYEQYF. The sequenced part of the CDR3 DNA is TGTGCCAGCAGCCAAGAAAGACAGTATGAACAGTAC.

This clone was counted a few times. Genes and germline come from the mouse. Incomplete CDR3 DNA: TGCACCTGCAGTGCAGATCTATCCAACGAAAGATTATTT. It yields the protein CTCSADLSNERLF. The whole CDR3 reads CTCSADLSNERLFF. The V gene is TRBV1, the J gene TRBJ1-4, with D hard to call. The sequence runs out 1 residue before the end of the CDR3; the remainder is reconstructed from the germline J gene. The CDR3 loop spans 14 amino acids. Germline loops: CDR1 NSQYPW, CDR2 LRSPGD (reference sequence). Trimming took 0 bases from V and 2 from J, leaving 4 bases between them.

The table lists this clone with a count of one. Mouse gene names and germline throughout. With the read ending 1 residue before the CDR3 end, the germline J gene is used to fill in that end. This chain connects TRBV12-2 to TRBJ2-3; 8 nucleotides align to TRBD2. Germline loops: CDR1 SGHLS, CDR2 HYDKME. The J segment lost 4 bases and the V segment lost 0 bases, leaving 2 bases of the junction unmatched. This CDR3 contains 14 residues. The part of the CDR3 DNA that was read is TGTGCCAGCTCTCTCTCTGGGGGGACAGAAACGCTGTAT. This codes for CASSLSGGTETLY. The whole CDR3 protein reads CASSLSGGTETLYF.

With respect to this clone: Here the gene names and germline are mouse. Read data end 1 residue before the CDR3 end; the end is taken from the germline J gene. This rearrangement joins TRBV31 to TRBJ1-6, with D hard to call. TRBJ1-6 belongs to the ORF category, with a function that is uncertain. V was shortened by 3 bases and J by 2 bases, with 8 bases between the two germline ends. CDR1 is GKSSPN and CDR2 is SITVG in the germline V gene. This CDR3 spans 14 amino acids. The chain's CDR3 is CAWSRAPYNSPLYF. CDR3 DNA, as far as it was read: TGTGCCTGGAGCCGGGCCCCCTATAATTCGCCCCTCTAC.

The sample holds a few counts of this clone. Mouse gene names and germline throughout. The read finishes 1 residue shy of the CDR3 end, and the germline J gene is used to complete it. The J gene is TRBJ1-3, the V gene TRBV3; 7 nucleotides agree with TRBD1. This CDR3 region has 14 residues. Germline V gene sequence: CDR1 SNHLY, CDR2 FYNGKV (reference sequence). The trim removed 4 bases at V and 3 bases at J, leaving 3 bases unmatched. The sequenced part of the CDR3 DNA is TGTGCCAGCAGCTCCGACAGGGTTGGAAATACGCTCTAT. Its translation is CASSSDRVGNTLY. Given in full, the CDR3 is CASSSDRVGNTLYF. Together with reference TRBV3 and TRBJ1-3, the CDR3 gives the full variable domain: GPKVLQIPSHQIIDMGQMVTLNCDPVSNHLYFYWYKQILGQQMEFLVNFYNGKVMEKSKLFKDQFSVERPDGSYFTLKIQPTALEDSAVYFCASSSDRVGNTLYFGEGSRLIVV.

Remarks on this clone: The listed genes are named as in mouse. The read halts 1 residue ahead of the CDR3 end, with the missing end drawn from the germline J gene. This chain uses TRBV26 with TRBJ1-3; perhaps TRBD1 as D (5 bases). CDR1 and CDR2 (germline): KGHPV, FQNQEV (reference sequence). V lost 3 bases, J lost 0 bases, and 9 bases lay in between. The CDR3 sequence is 15 residues long. This CDR3 reads CASSLQGNSGNTLYF. The sequenced part of the CDR3 DNA is TGTGCCAGCAGTCTCCAGGGAAATTCTGGAAATACGCTCTAT.

This clone was detected only a few times. Gene names refer to mouse genes. The sequence runs out 1 residue before the end of the CDR3; the remainder is reconstructed from the germline J gene. The V call is TRBV15, the J call TRBJ2-2; D possibly corresponds to TRBD2 (5 bases). This CDR3 has 14 residues. Germline CDR1 SGHND, CDR2 FRSKSL. V lost 2 bases to trimming and J lost 1 base, with 5 bases between them. CDR3 amino acids: CASSLLGNTGQLYF. CDR3 DNA (partial): TGTGCCAGCAGTTTACTGGGAAACACCGGGCAGCTCTAC.

Note on this clone: The genes are named according to mouse. The read ends 1 residue before the CDR3 terminus; that terminus is restored from the germline J gene. The chain links TRBV15 to TRBJ2-1; 9 positions agree with TRBD2. Germline loops: CDR1 SGHND, CDR2 FRSKSL. The CDR3 spans 15 residues. Unmatched junction bases numbered 3, after V lost 3 bases and J lost 3 bases. Incomplete CDR3 DNA: TGTGCCAGCAGTTTTCCCTGGGGGGGCTATGCTGAGCAGTTC. Its protein is CASSFPWGGYAEQF. The whole CDR3 is CASSFPWGGYAEQFF. The variable domain in full, with the rest retrieved from reference TRBV15 and TRBJ2-1, is DAGVTQTPRHEVAEKGQTIILKCEPVSGHNDLFWYRQTKIQGLELLSYFRSKSLMEDGGAFKDRFKAEMLNSSFSTLKIQPTEPKDSAVYLCASSFPWGGYAEQFFGPGTRLTVL.

About this clone itself: Here the gene names and germline are mouse. The CDR3 end lies 1 residue beyond the end of the read and is filled in from the germline J gene. The chain has TRBV26 and TRBJ2-5; possibly TRBD2 for D (5 bases). In germline, CDR1 is KGHPV, CDR2 FQNQEV (reference sequence). Trimming removed 2 bases from V and 3 bases from J, with 9 bases in between. The CDR3 contains 14 residues. The CDR3 sequence is CASSLMGRQDTQYF. The CDR3 bases that were read are TGTGCCAGCAGTCTGATGGGGAGGCAAGACACCCAGTAC. Supplemented by reference TRBV26 and TRBJ2-5, the full variable domain reads NSKVIQTPRYLVKGQGQKAKMRCIPEKGHPVVFWYQQNKNNEFKFLINFQNQEVLQQIDMTEKRFSAECPSNSPCSLEIQSSEAGDSALYLCASSLMGRQDTQYFGPGTRLLVL.

Regarding this clone: The gene names given are mouse names. The read terminates 1 residue before the CDR3 end, so the remaining end is supplied by the germline J gene. This chain connects TRBV5 to TRBJ2-3; 10 bases are a match to TRBD1. This CDR3 spans 15 amino acids. V lost 1 base and J lost 3; bases outside the gene matches: 1. Germline-derived CDR1 and CDR2 are LGHNA and YNLKQL (reference sequence). Incomplete CDR3 DNA: TGTGCCAGCAGCCAAGTGGGACAGGGGGCAGAAACGCTGTAT. It is translated as CASSQVGQGAETLY. The CDR3 in its entirety is CASSQVGQGAETLYF.

Comment on this clone: Gene labels here are mouse ones. The missing CDR3 end, 1 residue past where the read stops, is filled in from the germline J gene. This chain joins TRBV26 and TRBJ1-1; a possible D gene is TRBD1 (5 bases). Germline V gene sequence: CDR1 KGHPV, CDR2 FQNQEV (reference sequence). Trimming removed 4 bases at V and 0 bases at J, with 9 bases between. The CDR3 is 14 amino acids. CDR3 loop: CASSPTGSNTEVFF. The DNA read from the CDR3 is TGTGCCAGCAGTCCCACAGGATCAAACACAGAAGTCTTC.

A remark on this clone: Mouse gene names and germline throughout. The read finishes 1 residue shy of the CDR3 end, and the germline J gene is used to complete it. The chain is built from TRBV13-1 and TRBJ1-5; no firm D call. Trimming took off 5 bases at V and 0 bases at J, with 9 bases between the two ends. Germline CDR1 NSHNY, CDR2 SYGAGN. CDR3 length: 14 amino acids. The CDR3 spells CASSRSYNNQAPLF. The covered CDR3 bases are TGTGCCAGCAGCCGGAGTTATAACAACCAGGCTCCGCTT.

Turning to this clone: Mouse gene names apply. With the read ending 1 residue before the CDR3 end, the germline J gene is used to fill in that end. The chain combines TRBV31 with TRBJ2-7; possible D gene TRBD2, 7 bases. V was shortened by 0 bases and J by 0 bases, with 12 bases between the two germline ends. Germline V gives CDR1 GKSSPN, CDR2 SITVG. The length of the CDR3 is 15 residues. The CDR3 spells CAWSLVGGLSYEQYF. CDR3 DNA, as far as it was read: TGTGCCTGGAGTCTAGTGGGGGGCCTCTCCTATGAACAGTAC.

A word on this clone: Gene names are the mouse ones. The read falls 1 residue short of the CDR3 end, and the missing part is taken from the germline J gene. V usage is TRBV1 and J usage is TRBJ2-4; either TRBD1 or TRBD2 may supply D (5 bases each). Germline V CDR1 and CDR2: NSQYPW, LRSPGD (reference sequence). The V end lost 3 bases, the J end lost 1 base, and 8 bases lay between the germline ends. This CDR3 has 14 residues. CDR3 sequence: CTCSAGAGQNTLYF. The sequenced part of the CDR3 DNA is TGCACCTGCAGTGCTGGGGCCGGTCAAAACACCTTGTAC.